This entry lists 19 T cell receptor beta chains sequenced from one sample in a study of T cell repertoires in cytomegalovirus infection. Each CDR3 protein gets one entry after TCRdb re-called the reads with MiXCR. The data contain approximately 990,000 distinct CDR3 sequences, around 30% of them singletons. Antigen specificity for these receptors is unknown. Sequencing used cultured CD8+ T cells from PBMCs, obtained from culture after CMV antigen stimulation. These receptors were obtained from a human donor in good health (CMV status not recorded). Some clones in this sample may be carry-over from other donors' samples.

This clonotype was counted only a few times. The rearrangement links TRBV27 to TRBJ1-2; 7 nucleotides match TRBD1. CDR3 length: 17 amino acids. The junction had 7 bases not matched to a gene; V was cut back by 0 bases and J by 0 bases. CDR1 and CDR2 (germline): MNHEY, SMNVEV (reference sequence). The CDR3 spells CASSLSGRGAANYGYTF. As DNA, the CDR3 is TGTGCCAGCAGTTTATCCGGCAGGGGGGCAGCTAACTATGGCTACACCTTC.

This clonotype has more than one count but fewer than ten. The CDR3, as DNA: TGTGCCAGCAGCTTAAAAGGCCAGGGGGCGGATAATTCACCCCTCCACTTT. As protein: CASSLKGQGADNSPLHF. The rearrangement uses TRBV11-2 and TRBJ1-6; 8 nucleotides line up with TRBD1. J gave up 5 bases and V 2 bases, and 8 bases lay outside the gene matches. The CDR3 is 17 amino acids. Germline loops: CDR1 SGHAT, CDR2 FQNNGV. Full variable domain (rest looked up from reference TRBV11-2 and TRBJ1-6): EAGVAQSPRYKIIEKRQSVAFWCNPISGHATLYWYQQILGQGPKLLIQFQNNGVVDDSQLPKDRFSAERLKGVDSTLKIQPAKLEDSAVYLCASSLKGQGADNSPLHFGNGTRLTVT.

The table lists this clonotype with a few counts. V gene TRBV4-1 combines with J gene TRBJ2-5; TRBD1 is a possible D gene (6 bases). V lost 3 bases and J lost 5, with 13 bases in between. This CDR3 is built from 14 residues. CDR1 MGHRA and CDR2 YSYEKL come from the germline V gene. CDR3 nucleotide sequence: TGCGCCAGCAGCCAGATACAGGGTTCGGAGACCCAGTACTTC. Translated, it gives CASSQIQGSETQYF.

This chain links TRBV6-5 with TRBJ1-2; TRBD1 is a possible D gene (5 bases). Germline V gene data show CDR1 as MNHEY and CDR2 as SVGAGI. The V end lost 0 bases, the J end lost 0 bases, and 14 bases lay between the germline ends. This CDR3 comprises 17 residues. As DNA, the CDR3 is TGTGCCAGCAGTTACTCGTTCGGGACGTCCACTAACTATGGCTACACCTTC. It is translated as CASSYSFGTSTNYGYTF.

The rearrangement uses TRBV19 and TRBJ1-5; 7 positions agree with TRBD1. The CDR3 is 14 amino acids. Germline values: CDR1 LNHDA, CDR2 SQIVND (reference sequence). J lost 4 bases, V lost 10 bases, and 10 bases had no gene match. CDR3 region: CATQGGVLNQPQHF. The CDR3 coding sequence is TGTGCCACCCAGGGGGGAGTGTTGAATCAGCCCCAGCATTTT.

The rearrangement links TRBV27 to TRBJ1-6; 12 bases agree with TRBD1. V dropped 5 bases and J dropped 10; count of bases not matched to a gene: 6. Germline assignment: CDR1 MNHEY and CDR2 SMNVEV (reference sequence). This CDR3 has 15 residues. The CDR3 DNA reads as TGTGCCAGCAGTACAACCGGGACAGGGGGCTCACCCCTCCACTTT. It translates to CASSTTGTGGSPLHF.

This clonotype occurred many times. This chain joins TRBV28 and TRBJ1-4; 7 nucleotides line up with TRBD1. V was clipped by 4 bases and J by 4 bases; unmatched bases: 6. This CDR3 region has 15 residues. CDR1 is MDHEN and CDR2 is SYDVKM in the germline V gene. The CDR3 coding sequence is TGTGCCAGCAGTTGGGACAGCTCCCTTAATGAAAAACTGTTTTTT. It encodes CASSWDSSLNEKLFF. Full variable domain (missing parts from reference TRBV28 and TRBJ1-4): DVKVTQSSRYLVKRTGEKVFLECVQDMDHENMFWYRQDPGLGLRLIYFSYDVKMKEKGDIPEGYSVSREKKERFSLILESASTNQTSMYLCASSWDSSLNEKLFFGSGTQLSVL.

This clonotype was seen a few times. CDR3 sequence (DNA): TGTGCCACCAACTCTGGGGGGGGTCAGCCCCAGCATTTT. Protein sequence: CATNSGGGQPQHF. The genes are TRBV15 and TRBJ1-5; perhaps TRBD1 as D (5 bases). CDR3 size: 13 residues. Trimming cost V 7 bases and J 6 bases, with 13 bases left between them. Germline CDR1 reads LNHNV; CDR2 reads YYDKDF (reference sequence).

The V gene is TRBV6-1, the J gene TRBJ1-1; D gene uncertain. V was trimmed by 6 bases and J by 6 bases, leaving 11 bases between them. In germline, CDR1 is MNHNS, CDR2 SASEGT. This CDR3 region has 12 residues. CDR3 DNA sequence: TGTGCCAGCAGCCCGACTAGGGCTGAAGCTTTCTTT. It specifies CASSPTRAEAFF.

In regard to this clonotype: A much larger clone differs by one base, so this may be a read error. The chain links TRBV7-8 to TRBJ2-3, with 11 bases matching TRBD2. Trimming cost V 1 base and J 5 bases; bases outside gene matches: 8. In germline, CDR1 is SGHVS, CDR2 FQNEAQ. The CDR3 consists of 17 residues. CDR3 protein: CASSLGGSGRALDTQYF. CDR3 sequence (DNA): TGTGCCAGCAGCTTAGGCGGTAGCGGGAGGGCCTTAGATACGCAGTATTTT.

This sequence joins TRBV20-1 and TRBJ1-6; 7 positions match TRBD1. Looked up from germline, CDR1 is DFQATT and CDR2 is SNEGSKA (reference sequence). Trimming at V came to 0 bases and at J to 0 bases, leaving 5 bases not matched to a gene. The CDR3 covers 17 residues. Here the CDR3 DNA reads TGCAGTGCTAGAGATATAACAGGGGACTCCTATAATTCACCCCTCCACTTT. Protein: CSARDITGDSYNSPLHF.

The chain links TRBV7-9 to TRBJ2-2; either TRBD1 or TRBD2 may fit D (5 bases each). V shed 5 bases and J shed 13 bases, with 23 bases lying between them. This CDR3 has 15 amino acids. Germline V gives CDR1 SEHNR, CDR2 FQNEAQ (reference sequence). For the CDR3, the DNA is TGTGCCAGCAGCGAAATGACCGGGACGGACCACCGGCTGTTTTTT. Translating gives CASSEMTGTDHRLFF.

There are a few counts of this clonotype. The chain recombines TRBV5-5 with TRBJ1-2; D uncertain. The V and J ends lost 2 bases and 6 bases respectively, with 20 bases between them. The germline CDR1 and CDR2 sequences are SGHKS and YYEKEE (reference sequence). This CDR3 contains 16 residues. The CDR3 DNA follows: TGTGCCAGCAGCTTTGCGGCGGCAAGTCAATCAAATGGCTACACCTTC. Protein sequence: CASSFAAASQSNGYTF.

For the CDR3, the DNA is TGTGCCAGCAGCTTAGGGGTGCGGGGAGGTGGAGAGACCCAGTACTTC. Its translation: CASSLGVRGGGETQYF. The gene calls are TRBV7-3 and TRBJ2-5, with D possibly matching TRBD2 (6 bases). The CDR3 has 16 amino acids. Trimming pared 2 bases from V and 4 bases from J, leaving 17 bases between. CDR1 is SGHTA, CDR2 FQGTGA, per germline.

Comments on this clonotype: The junction does not match germline at one end; this may be a read error. This chain uses TRBV27 with TRBJ2-1; perhaps D is TRBD1 or TRBD2 (5 bases each). Germline V gene sequence: CDR1 MNHEY, CDR2 SMNVEV (reference sequence). This CDR3 is built from 13 residues. The CDR3 here is CASSPGTLREQLF. In DNA form, the CDR3 reads TGTGCCAGCAGCCCAGGGACCCTCAGGGAGCAGCTCTTC.

This clonotype was detected only a few times. The V gene is TRBV6-1, the J gene TRBJ1-5; TRBD1 is a possible D gene (6 bases). Germline V gene data show CDR1 as MNHNS and CDR2 as SASEGT. The CDR3 contains 14 residues. Trimming left V 2 bases short and J 3 bases short, with 8 bases between. CDR3 protein: CASSERTDNQPQHF. The DNA of the CDR3 is TGTGCCAGCAGTGAAAGGACAGACAATCAGCCCCAGCATTTT.

V and J are TRBV6-6 and TRBJ2-5; D is possibly TRBD1 (6 bases). The CDR3 contains 14 residues. Between the trimmed V and J ends, which lost 2 bases and 5 bases, there was a span of 12 bases. Germline V CDR1 and CDR2: MNHNY, SVGAGI (reference sequence). This chain's CDR3 is CASSYVGGWETQYF. The CDR3 DNA reads TGTGCCAGCAGTTACGTAGGGGGTTGGGAGACCCAGTACTTC.

V usage is TRBV2 and J usage is TRBJ1-2; D gene ambiguous. The CDR3 has 12 amino acids. V was trimmed by 7 bases and J by 0 bases, leaving 6 bases between them. Germline lookup yields CDR1 SNHLY and CDR2 FYNNEI. In nucleotides, the CDR3 is TGTGCCAGCAATGGTGCTAACTATGGCTACACCTTC. Protein product: CASNGANYGYTF.

This CDR3 is CASSPEGSFEKLFF. The DNA for the CDR3 is TGTGCCAGCTCACCAGAGGGGAGTTTTGAAAAACTGTTTTTT. The rearrangement links TRBV18 to TRBJ1-4, with TRBD1 as a possible D gene (5 bases). Trimming took 2 bases from V and 7 from J, leaving 11 bases between them. CDR1 and CDR2 (germline): KGHSH, LQKENI. CDR3 length: 14 amino acids. The full variable domain, in which reference TRBV18 and TRBJ1-4 provide the parts outside the CDR3, is NAGVMQNPRHLVRRRGQEARLRCSPMKGHSHVYWYRQLPEEGLKFMVYLQKENIIDESGMPKERFSAEFPKEGPSILRIQQVVRGDSAAYFCASSPEGSFEKLFFGSGTQLSVL.